This T cell receptor (beta chain) was sequenced in a study of shared clonotypes between healthy human individuals. Study-wide points: When naive CD4 clonotypes were compared across a few donors, 4% to 6.5% were shared. Represented diversity, genetic and exposure-history alike, was limited by few donors.

TCRdb's table, derived via immunoSEQ multiplex PCR, lists solely in-frame clones and lacks some. The sample shows 550,000 to 750,000 clones, about 91% of them seen only once. About this clone itself: The target antigen is unknown.

The ends were cut back, 6 bases at V and 8 bases at J, with 29 bases in the middle. The CDR3 has 18 amino acids. The V gene's germline CDR1 is MDHEN and CDR2 SYDVKM. The naive CD8 population came from CD45RO-negative cells selected for CCR7, without terminally differentiated effector memory CD45RA+ cells. This TCR was sampled from a young man in good health. Sequenced sample: naive CD8+ T cells sorted from blood. The chain employs TRBV28 and TRBJ2-1, with D tentatively TRBD1 (6 bases). CDR3 sequence: CASSSDVTTGFYGDEQFF. The CDR3 nucleotides are TGTGCCAGCAGCTCCGACGTAACCACAGGGTTTTACGGGGATGAGCAGTTCTTC.